What follows are 15 T cell receptor beta chains derived from one specimen sequenced in a study of CD8 T cells in ankylosing spondylitis. TCRdb passed the 5' RACE reads through MiXCR, listing each CDR3 protein once. The table records some 220,000 distinct CDR3 sequences, roughly 8% of them present only once. Specimen: blood, either unsorted or a sorted T cell fraction (not recorded which). The receptors shown here come from a female donor with ankylosing spondylitis or in good health (not recorded which).

This clonotype was found many times. The chain combines TRBV12-3 or TRBV12-4 with TRBJ1-5; D possibly corresponds to TRBD1 (6 bases). Trimming took 8 bases from V and 6 from J, leaving 20 bases between them. The CDR3 is 15 residues long. DNA for the CDR3: TGTGCCAGCGTTAAGGGGGACAAAGGTGGTCAGCCCCAGCATTTT. Protein: CASVKGDKGGQPQHF.

Many counts were recorded for this clonotype. This chain joins TRBV20-1 and TRBJ1-5; 10 bases agree with TRBD1. Germline loops: CDR1 DFQATT, CDR2 SNEGSKA (reference sequence). The ends lost 6 bases at V and 0 bases at J; junction bases unmatched: 8. CDR3 length: 16 amino acids. Written as DNA, the CDR3 is TGCAGTGCCTACGGGACAGGGGATGTTAGCAATCAGCCCCAGCATTTT. It codes for CSAYGTGDVSNQPQHF.

In this sample, this clonotype turned up a few times. This chain connects TRBV7-3 to TRBJ2-3; D is unclear. The germline V gene encodes CDR1 SGHTA and CDR2 FQGTGA. The CDR3 is made up of 15 amino acids. Trimming pared 4 bases from V and 1 base from J, leaving 12 bases between. CDR3 in DNA: TGTGCCAGCAGCTCCACCTATAGTCGCACAGATACGCAGTATTTT. Residues: CASSSTYSRTDTQYF. The full variable domain, with the rest looked up from reference TRBV7-3 and TRBJ2-3, is GAGVSQTPSNKVTEKGKYVELRCDPISGHTALYWYRQSLGQGPEFLIYFQGTGAADDSGLPNDRFFAVRPEGSVSTLKIQRTERGDSAVYLCASSSTYSRTDTQYFGPGTRLTVL.

This chain uses TRBV6-1 with TRBJ1-4; D gene uncertain. The CDR3 sequence is 14 residues long. Trimming stripped 4 bases from V and 7 bases from J, with 13 bases between. Germline CDR1 and CDR2: MNHNS and SASEGT. CDR3 in amino acids: CASSVIRSSEKLFF. In DNA, the CDR3 is TGTGCCAGCAGTGTTATCCGGTCGTCTGAAAAACTGTTTTTT.

CDR3 sequence reads: CASSEAGTPFF. In nucleotides, the CDR3 is TGTGCCAGCAGTGAAGCCGGGACACCCTTCTTT. This chain links TRBV2 with TRBJ1-1, with a tentative D call TRBD1 (6 bases). This CDR3 region has 11 residues. The germline CDR1 and CDR2 sequences are SNHLY and FYNNEI. V gave up 0 bases and J gave up 14 bases, with 10 bases separating them.

This clonotype was found many times. This chain joins TRBV6-2 or TRBV6-3 and TRBJ2-1; possibly TRBD2 for D (6 bases). CDR1 and CDR2 (germline): MNHEY, SVGEGT. The CDR3 runs 12 residues. Trimming shortened V by 5 bases and J by 7 bases, and 9 bases separated the two germline ends. The CDR3 region has the DNA TGTGCCAGCAGTCCCGGGAGAAATGAGCAGTTCTTC. Encoded protein: CASSPGRNEQFF.

The chain carries TRBV2 and TRBJ2-1; 9 bases agree with TRBD1. The CDR3 is made up of 20 amino acids. Germline V gene lookup returns CDR1 SNHLY and CDR2 FYNNEI. Losses at the gene ends were 8 bases for V and 1 base for J; bases not matched to a gene: 21. Here the CDR3 reads CASLEHRDRVRSGSYNEQFF. As DNA, the CDR3 is TGTGCCAGCTTAGAACACCGGGACAGGGTTCGGAGTGGTTCCTACAATGAGCAGTTCTTC.

This clonotype came up many times. This sequence joins TRBV20-1 and TRBJ1-1; D possibly corresponds to TRBD1 (5 bases). Germline CDR1 and CDR2: DFQATT and SNEGSKA (reference sequence). The CDR3 is 13 residues long. V was shortened by 4 bases and J by 0 bases, with 9 bases between the two germline ends. The CDR3 is CSAIRGMNTEAFF. Here the CDR3 DNA reads TGCAGTGCTATTAGGGGCATGAACACTGAAGCTTTCTTT.

This clonotype was picked up many times. The chain has TRBV5-1 and TRBJ2-1; possible D gene TRBD1, 6 bases. This CDR3 has 14 residues. Trimming left V 1 base short and J 9 bases short, with 14 bases between. Germline assignment: CDR1 SGHRS and CDR2 YFSETQ. The CDR3: CASSLTRGIPEQFF. CDR3 nucleotides: TGCGCCAGCAGCTTGACTAGGGGGATCCCTGAGCAGTTCTTC.

The CDR3 region has the DNA TGTGCCAGCAGCCCCACGAGCTCTGGGGCCAACGTCCTGACTTTC. It encodes CASSPTSSGANVLTF. The V gene is TRBV7-2, the J gene TRBJ2-6; no clear D. This CDR3 region has 15 residues. Trimming took 5 bases from V and 0 from J, leaving 8 bases between them. The germline CDR1 and CDR2 sequences are SGHTA and FQGNSA.

In this sample, this clonotype turned up many times. J is TRBJ1-1 and V is TRBV9; 9 bases are shared with TRBD1. After removal of 4 bases from V and 2 bases from J, the junction contained 9 bases not matched to a gene. The CDR3 spans 16 residues. From germline, CDR1 is SGDLS and CDR2 YYNGEE. CDR3 in amino acids: CASSPRTGERNTEAFF. For the CDR3, the DNA is TGTGCCAGCAGCCCCCGGACAGGGGAACGAAACACTGAAGCTTTCTTT. Full variable domain (outside the CDR3, taken from reference TRBV9 and TRBJ1-1): DSGVTQTPKHLITATGQRVTLRCSPRSGDLSVYWYQQSLDQGLQFLIQYYNGEERAKGNILERFSAQQFPDLHSELNLSSLELGDSALYFCASSPRTGERNTEAFFGQGTRLTVV.

This clonotype occurred many times. V usage is TRBV6-2 or TRBV6-3 and J usage is TRBJ2-5, with 7 bases lining up with TRBD1. The CDR3 loop spans 14 amino acids. The junction had 5 bases not matched to a gene; V was cut back by 6 bases and J by 1 base. Germline lookup yields CDR1 MNHEY and CDR2 SVGEGT. In DNA form, the CDR3 reads TGTGCCAGCAGGACAGGGTGGCCCCAAGAGACCCAGTACTTC. Translated: CASRTGWPQETQYF.

This clonotype has just a few counts. CDR3 nucleotide sequence: TGTGCCAGTAGTATAGGACGGATGAGCTCCTACGAGCAGTACTTC. It is translated as CASSIGRMSSYEQYF. This sequence joins TRBV19 and TRBJ2-7; no firm D call. There are 15 residues in the CDR3. Germline values: CDR1 LNHDA, CDR2 SQIVND (reference sequence). V lost 1 base, J lost 0 bases, and 10 bases lay in between. The complete variable domain, with remaining parts taken from reference TRBV19 and TRBJ2-7, reads DGGITQSPKYLFRKEGQNVTLSCEQNLNHDAMYWYRQDPGQGLRLIYYSQIVNDFQKGDIAEGYSVSREKKESFPLTVTSAQKNPTAFYLCASSIGRMSSYEQYFGPGTRLTVT.

This clonotype was observed a few times. V usage is TRBV7-9 and J usage is TRBJ2-3; 9 bases are shared with TRBD2. CDR3 length: 17 amino acids. Germline V gene sequence: CDR1 SEHNR, CDR2 FQNEAQ (reference sequence). The ends lost 2 bases at V and 2 bases at J; junction bases unmatched: 8. CDR3 sequence (DNA): TGTGCCAGCAGCTTAATGATCGCGGGAGGGCCCACAGATACGCAGTATTTT. This codes for CASSLMIAGGPTDTQYF.

In this sample, this clonotype turned up many times. This chain connects TRBV3-1 to TRBJ1-2, with D possibly being TRBD1 (5 bases). CDR3 length equals 12 residues. Deletions cut 5 bases from V and 7 bases from J, with 11 bases between. Per germline, CDR1 LGHDT and CDR2 YNNKEL (reference sequence). This CDR3 is CASSARQLGYTF. The CDR3 coding sequence is TGTGCCAGCAGCGCACGACAGCTTGGCTACACCTTC.